This is a list of T cell receptor beta chains from one sample in a study of T cells after yellow fever vaccination. TCRdb itself ran the 5' RACE reads through MiXCR, one entry per CDR3 protein. The table lists approximately 550,000 distinct CDR3 sequences, about 13% of them singletons. Source: PBMCs, taken on the day of the yellow fever booster vaccination. The receptors derive from a young man who received the YFV17D yellow fever vaccine. CDR3s include the opening cysteine and the closing phenylalanine or tryptophan. D genes are given only for firm matches. Only some rows state a clone size, as once, few, many or a class for expanded clones.

j_gene,abundance,v_gene,d_gene,CDR3nt,CDR3aa
TRBJ2-1,few,TRBV7-2,.,TGTGCCAGCAACCCAGGGTCGAGTTTCAATGAGCAGTTCTTC,CASNPGSSFNEQFF
TRBJ2-1,.,TRBV20-1,TRBD2,TGCAGTGCGAGAGGCGTTAGCGGGAATTACAATGAGCAGTTCTTC,CSARGVSGNYNEQFF
TRBJ2-7,few,TRBV4-3,TRBD1,TGCGCCAGCAGCCAAGATGGGGGTGCATGGGGACAGGGCTACGAGCAGTACTTC,CASSQDGGAWGQGYEQYF
TRBJ2-5,many,TRBV15,.,TGTGCCACCAGCACCCAAGACATCCAAGAGACCCAGTACTTC,CATSTQDIQETQYF
TRBJ2-2,.,TRBV10-1,.,TGCGCCAGCAGTGAAGACGGAGCCACCGGGGAGCTGTTTTTT,CASSEDGATGELFF
TRBJ2-2,few,TRBV5-6,.,TGTGCCAGCAAGATGGCCGGCCAGGCCGGCGGGGAGCTGTTTTTT,CASKMAGQAGGELFF
TRBJ2-5,.,TRBV5-1,TRBD2,TGCGCCAGCAGCTTGACGCGGGGGGGATTACAAGAGACCCAGTACTTC,CASSLTRGGLQETQYF
TRBJ2-1,.,TRBV6-2/TRBV6-3,TRBD2,TGTGCCAGCAGTAGGACTAGCGGGAGGGCCAGTGAGCAGTTCTTC,CASSRTSGRASEQFF
TRBJ1-1,few,TRBV6-1,.,TGTGCCAGCAGGACCAGGAACACTGAAGCTTTCTTT,CASRTRNTEAFF
TRBJ2-7,few,TRBV10-3,.,TGTGCCAACCAAGGGGGAGCTCGAAGCGAGCAGTACTTC,CANQGGARSEQYF
TRBJ2-1,.,TRBV20-1,TRBD2,TGCAGTGCTTCCTCGCTAGCGGGAGCGGGCAATGAGCAGTTCTTC,CSASSLAGAGNEQFF
TRBJ2-1,.,TRBV6-1,TRBD1,TGTGCCAGCAGAGGAGACAGGGGAGTTGGGCAGTTCTTC,CASRGDRGVGQFF
TRBJ2-5,few,TRBV28,.,TGTGCCAGCAGTCCGGGGGACAGACTGGGGGAGACCCAGTACTTC,CASSPGDRLGETQYF
TRBJ1-2,many,TRBV27,TRBD1,TGTGCCAGCAGTTTTCGGCAGGGGGATGGCTACACCTTC,CASSFRQGDGYTF
TRBJ1-3,few,TRBV9,.,TGTGCCAGCAGACTGGGGTGGGGCTCTGGAAACACCATATATTTT,CASRLGWGSGNTIYF
TRBJ1-4,.,TRBV9,.,TGTGCCAGCAGCGTATCTGCAACTAATGAAAAACTGTTTTTT,CASSVSATNEKLFF
TRBJ1-5,.,TRBV18,.,TGTGCCAGCTCACCCCAAGAGGGGCCAAATCAGCCCCAGCATTTT,CASSPQEGPNQPQHF
TRBJ2-5,.,TRBV29-1,.,TGCAGCCTAAAAAAGGGAAGGATAGAGACCCAGTACTTC,CSLKKGRIETQYF
TRBJ1-4,.,TRBV29-1,TRBD1,TGCAGCGTTGTCCCCGGGACAGACAATGAAAAACTGTTTTTT,CSVVPGTDNEKLFF